Given below is one T cell receptor beta chain in context. Living in about two dozen US areas, the participants were between 18 and 89 years of age. This sample stems from a study of blood T cell repertoires in COVID-19. Using immunoSEQ multiplex PCR, the repertoire was profiled, and TCRdb retains in-frame clones only, with some absent. The sample yields under 300,000 clones, approximately 84% seen once. V was pared by 6 bases and J by 6 bases, with 9 bases of the junction left unmatched. Germline assignment: CDR1 MNHEY and CDR2 SVGAGI. The length of the CDR3 is 14 residues. The sequenced sample consisted of PBMCs or T cells enriched from blood (not recorded which). The J gene is TRBJ2-3, the V gene TRBV6-5; 7 nucleotides agree with TRBD2. This TCR was sampled from a man aged 35 to 55 who had recovered from COVID-19. The CDR3 is CASSPGGFRDTQYF. The DNA for the CDR3 is TGTGCCAGCAGCCCCGGGGGGTTCCGGGATACGCAGTATTTT.